These 5 T cell receptor beta chains were all obtained from the same sample, sequenced in a study of CD8 T cells in Susac syndrome. Random hexamers were used to reverse transcribe the RNA input (about 0.5 to 1 ug). One entry per CDR3 protein results from TCRdb running MiXCR on the immunoSEQ multiplex PCR reads. The sample includes about 100,000 distinct CDR3 sequences, 95% of them seen just once. Sequencing used CD8+ T cells from PBMCs. Receptors were obtained from a human donor with Susac syndrome.

CDR3 DNA: TGTGCCACCAGCAGAGTCTCAGGGCCAAACTATGGCTACACCTTC. Its protein is CATSRVSGPNYGYTF. The chain uses TRBV15 and TRBJ1-2; tentatively, D is TRBD1 (5 bases). Deletions cut 1 base from V and 2 bases from J, with 11 bases between. Germline assignment: CDR1 LNHNV and CDR2 YYDKDF (reference sequence). The CDR3 contains 15 residues.

The chain links TRBV7-9 to TRBJ2-1, with 9 bases fitting TRBD2. This CDR3 has 19 residues. Germline values: CDR1 SEHNR, CDR2 FQNEAQ (reference sequence). V lost 2 bases and J lost 5; bases outside the gene matches: 16. The CDR3 region has the DNA TGTGCCAGCAGCTTACAAGCACACCAGAGACTAGCGGTGAACAATGAGCAGTTCTTC. It translates to CASSLQAHQRLAVNNEQFF. Complete variable domain (other parts from reference TRBV7-9 and TRBJ2-1): DTGVSQNPRHKITKRGQNVTFRCDPISEHNRLYWYRQTLGQGPEFLTYFQNEAQLEKSRLLSDRFSAERPKGSFSTLEIQRTEQGDSAMYLCASSLQAHQRLAVNNEQFFGPGTRLTVL.

This clonotype was seen just once. The chain combines TRBV28 with TRBJ2-7, with 7 bases identical to TRBD2. V shed 1 base and J 2 bases; nucleotides not matched to a gene: 2. The CDR3 runs 14 residues. Germline V gene lookup returns CDR1 MDHEN and CDR2 SYDVKM. For the CDR3, the DNA is TGTGCCAGCAGTTTATCTGGGAGGGCCTACGAGCAGTACTTC. This gives the protein CASSLSGRAYEQYF.

The chain couples TRBV20-1 to TRBJ2-2, with D maybe TRBD1 (6 bases). The CDR3 runs to 15 residues. V lost 1 base to trimming and J lost 3 bases, with 12 bases between them. Germline V CDR1 and CDR2: DFQATT, SNEGSKA (reference sequence). In DNA form, the CDR3 reads TGCAGTGCTAGAGTCGGCAGGGGTCACACCGGGGAGCTGTTTTTT. Protein: CSARVGRGHTGELFF.

The chain links TRBV7-2 to TRBJ2-7; D not certain. V was trimmed by 2 bases and J by 2 bases, leaving 10 bases between them. The CDR3 has 14 amino acids. Germline-derived CDR1 and CDR2 are SGHTA and FQGNSA. CDR3 sequence reads: CASSLYHSAYEQYF. For the CDR3, the DNA is TGTGCCAGCAGCTTATACCACAGTGCCTACGAGCAGTACTTC.